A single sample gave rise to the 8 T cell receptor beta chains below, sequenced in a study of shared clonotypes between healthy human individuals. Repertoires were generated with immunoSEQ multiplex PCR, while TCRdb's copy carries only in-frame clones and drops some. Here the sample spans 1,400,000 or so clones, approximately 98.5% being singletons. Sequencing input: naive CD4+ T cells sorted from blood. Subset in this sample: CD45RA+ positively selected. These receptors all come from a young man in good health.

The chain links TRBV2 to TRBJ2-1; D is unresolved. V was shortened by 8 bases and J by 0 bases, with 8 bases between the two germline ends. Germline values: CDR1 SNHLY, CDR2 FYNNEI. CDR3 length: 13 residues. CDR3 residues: CASDKSSYNEQFF. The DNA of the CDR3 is TGTGCCAGCGACAAGAGCTCCTACAATGAGCAGTTCTTC.

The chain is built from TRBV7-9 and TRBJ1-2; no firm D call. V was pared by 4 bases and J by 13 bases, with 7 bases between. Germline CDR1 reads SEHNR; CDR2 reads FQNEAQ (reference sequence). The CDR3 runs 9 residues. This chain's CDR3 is CASSSSPTF. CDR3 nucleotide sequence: TGTGCCAGCAGCTCCTCTCCCACCTTC.

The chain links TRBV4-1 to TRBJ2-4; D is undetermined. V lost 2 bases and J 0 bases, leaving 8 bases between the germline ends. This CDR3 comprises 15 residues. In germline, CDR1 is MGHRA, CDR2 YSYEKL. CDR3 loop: CASSQLELAKNIQYF. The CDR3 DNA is TGCGCCAGCAGCCAACTAGAACTAGCCAAAAACATTCAGTACTTC.

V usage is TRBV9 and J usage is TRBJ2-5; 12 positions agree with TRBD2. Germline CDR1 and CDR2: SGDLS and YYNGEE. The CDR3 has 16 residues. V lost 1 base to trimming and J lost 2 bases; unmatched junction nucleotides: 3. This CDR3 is CASSVRTSGEQETQYF. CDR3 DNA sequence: TGTGCCAGCAGCGTAAGGACTAGCGGGGAGCAAGAGACCCAGTACTTC.

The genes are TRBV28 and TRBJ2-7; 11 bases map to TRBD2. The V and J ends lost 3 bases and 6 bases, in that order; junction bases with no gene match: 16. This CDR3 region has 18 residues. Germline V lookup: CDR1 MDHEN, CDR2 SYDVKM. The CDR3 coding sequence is TGTGCCAGCAGTTTGGCCCCACTCGCTAGCGGGAGGTATGGCGAGCAGTACTTC. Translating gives CASSLAPLASGRYGEQYF.

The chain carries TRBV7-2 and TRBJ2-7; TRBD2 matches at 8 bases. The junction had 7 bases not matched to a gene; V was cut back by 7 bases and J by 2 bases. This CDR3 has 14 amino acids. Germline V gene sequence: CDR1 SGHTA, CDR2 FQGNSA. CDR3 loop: CASTLRGGTYEQYF. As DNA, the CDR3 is TGTGCCAGCACCCTCCGGGGGGGCACCTACGAGCAGTACTTC. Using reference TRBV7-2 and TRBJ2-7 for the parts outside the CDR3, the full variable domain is GAGVSQSPSNKVTEKGKDVELRCDPISGHTALYWYRQSLGQGLEFLIYFQGNSAPDKSGLPSDRFSAERTGGSVSTLTIQRTQQEDSAVYLCASTLRGGTYEQYFGPGTRLTVT.

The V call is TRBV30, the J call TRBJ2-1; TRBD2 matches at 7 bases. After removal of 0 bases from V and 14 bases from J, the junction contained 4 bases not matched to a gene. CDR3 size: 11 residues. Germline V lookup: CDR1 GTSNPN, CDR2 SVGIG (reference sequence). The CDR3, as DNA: TGTGCCTGGAGTGTAGGGCTAGCGGAGTTCTTC. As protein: CAWSVGLAEFF.

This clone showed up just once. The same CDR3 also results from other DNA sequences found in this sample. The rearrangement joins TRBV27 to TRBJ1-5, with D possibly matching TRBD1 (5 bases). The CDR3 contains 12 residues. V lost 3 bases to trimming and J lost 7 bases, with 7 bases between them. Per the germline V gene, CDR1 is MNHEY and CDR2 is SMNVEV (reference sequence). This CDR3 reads CASSLRGQPQHF. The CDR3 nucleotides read TGTGCCAGCAGTTTGAGGGGCCAGCCCCAGCATTTT.